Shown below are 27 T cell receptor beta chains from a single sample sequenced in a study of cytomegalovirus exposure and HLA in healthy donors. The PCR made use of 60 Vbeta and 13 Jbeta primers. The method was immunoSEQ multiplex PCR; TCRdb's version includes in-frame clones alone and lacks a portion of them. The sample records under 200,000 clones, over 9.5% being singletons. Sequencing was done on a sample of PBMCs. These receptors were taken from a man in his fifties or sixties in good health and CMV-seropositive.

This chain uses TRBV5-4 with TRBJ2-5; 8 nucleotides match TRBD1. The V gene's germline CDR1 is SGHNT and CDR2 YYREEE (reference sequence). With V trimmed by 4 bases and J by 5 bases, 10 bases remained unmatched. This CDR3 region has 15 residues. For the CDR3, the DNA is TGTGCCAGCAGCCGCGGGGCAGGGGGCCTGGAGACCCAGTACTTC. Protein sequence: CASSRGAGGLETQYF.

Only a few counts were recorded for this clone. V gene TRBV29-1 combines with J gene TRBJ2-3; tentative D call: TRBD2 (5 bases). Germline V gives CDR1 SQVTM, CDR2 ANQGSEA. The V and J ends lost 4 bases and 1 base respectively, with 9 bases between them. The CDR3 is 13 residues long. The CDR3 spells CSVALRGTDTQYF. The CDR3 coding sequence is TGCAGCGTTGCGTTGCGGGGCACAGATACGCAGTATTTT.

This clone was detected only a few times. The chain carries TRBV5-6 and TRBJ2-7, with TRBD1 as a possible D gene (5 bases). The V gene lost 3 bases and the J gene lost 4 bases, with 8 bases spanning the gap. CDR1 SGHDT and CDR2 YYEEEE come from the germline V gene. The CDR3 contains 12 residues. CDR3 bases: TGTGCCAGCAGCTCTCCAGGGTACGAGCAGTACTTC. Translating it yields CASSSPGYEQYF.

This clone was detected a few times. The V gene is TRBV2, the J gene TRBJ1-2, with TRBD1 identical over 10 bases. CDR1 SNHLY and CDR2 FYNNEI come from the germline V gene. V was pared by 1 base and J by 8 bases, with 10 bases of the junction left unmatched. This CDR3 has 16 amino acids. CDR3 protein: CASSEGIRQGASGYTF. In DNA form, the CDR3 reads TGTGCCAGCAGTGAAGGGATCCGACAGGGGGCCTCGGGCTACACCTTC.

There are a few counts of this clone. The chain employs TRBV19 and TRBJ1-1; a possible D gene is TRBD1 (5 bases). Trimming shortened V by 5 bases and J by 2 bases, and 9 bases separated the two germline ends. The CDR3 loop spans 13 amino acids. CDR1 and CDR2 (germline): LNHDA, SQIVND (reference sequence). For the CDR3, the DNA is TGTGCCAGTAGTGGCAGGGTAAACACTGAAGCTTTCTTT. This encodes CASSGRVNTEAFF.

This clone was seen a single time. CDR3 in amino acids: CASGPGQGGPWLFF. The CDR3 DNA reads as TGTGCTAGTGGTCCCGGACAGGGCGGGCCTTGGTTGTTCTTC. This chain connects TRBV12-5 to TRBJ2-1; TRBD1 aligns across 8 bases. J gave up 15 bases and V 5 bases, and 15 bases lay outside the gene matches. Germline CDR1 LGHNT, CDR2 FRNRAP. The CDR3 is 14 amino acids.

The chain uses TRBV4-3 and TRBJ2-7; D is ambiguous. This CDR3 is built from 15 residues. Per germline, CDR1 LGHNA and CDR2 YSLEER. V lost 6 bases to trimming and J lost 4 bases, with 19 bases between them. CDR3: CASSPEYAGSYEQYV. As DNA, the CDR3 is TGCGCCAGCAGTCCCGAATACGCCGGGTCTTACGAGCAGTACGTC.

CDR3 DNA sequence: TGTGCCAGCAGCCAAGGCCCAGGGGGCAATCAGCCCCAGCATTTT. It specifies CASSQGPGGNQPQHF. V and J are TRBV4-2 and TRBJ1-5; TRBD1 is a possible D gene (6 bases). The CDR3 has 15 amino acids. Germline CDR1 reads LGHNA; CDR2 reads YNFKEQ. Trimming removed 1 base at V and 2 bases at J, with 9 bases between.

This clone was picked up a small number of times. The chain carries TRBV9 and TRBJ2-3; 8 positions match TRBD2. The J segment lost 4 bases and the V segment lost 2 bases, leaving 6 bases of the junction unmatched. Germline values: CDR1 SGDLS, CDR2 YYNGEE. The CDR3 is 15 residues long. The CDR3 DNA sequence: TGTGCCAGCAGCGTGTGGCGGGGGGATGCAGATACGCAGTATTTT. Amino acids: CASSVWRGDADTQYF.

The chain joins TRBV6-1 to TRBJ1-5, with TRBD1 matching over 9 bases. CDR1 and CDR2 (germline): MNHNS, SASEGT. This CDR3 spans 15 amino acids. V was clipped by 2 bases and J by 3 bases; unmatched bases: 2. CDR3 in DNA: TGTGCCAGCAGTGAAAGGGACAGGGCCAATCAGCCCCAGCATTTT. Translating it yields CASSERDRANQPQHF.

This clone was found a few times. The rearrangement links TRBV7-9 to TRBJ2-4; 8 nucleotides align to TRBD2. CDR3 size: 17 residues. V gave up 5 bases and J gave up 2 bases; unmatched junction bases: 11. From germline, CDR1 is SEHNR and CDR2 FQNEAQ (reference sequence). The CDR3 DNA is TGTGCCAGCAGCCGACGGGAGGTAGCGGGGACCAAAAACATTCAGTACTTC. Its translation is CASSRREVAGTKNIQYF.

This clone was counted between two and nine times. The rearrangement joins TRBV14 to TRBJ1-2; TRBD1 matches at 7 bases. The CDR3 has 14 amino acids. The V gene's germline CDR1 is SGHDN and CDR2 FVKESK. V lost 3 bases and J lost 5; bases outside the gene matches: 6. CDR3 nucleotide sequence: TGTGCCAGCAGCCAGGTGGGACAGAGTTATGGCTACACCTTC. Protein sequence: CASSQVGQSYGYTF.

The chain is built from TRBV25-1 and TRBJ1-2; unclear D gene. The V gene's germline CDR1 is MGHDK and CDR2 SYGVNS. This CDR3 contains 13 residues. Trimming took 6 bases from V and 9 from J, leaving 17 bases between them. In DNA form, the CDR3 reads TGTGCCAGCAGCAGTCAAAAACCAATCAGCTACACCTTC. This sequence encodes CASSSQKPISYTF.

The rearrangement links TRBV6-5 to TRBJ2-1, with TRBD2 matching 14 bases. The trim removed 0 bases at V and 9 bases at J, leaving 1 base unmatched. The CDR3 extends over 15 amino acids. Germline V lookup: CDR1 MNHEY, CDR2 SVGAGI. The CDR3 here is CASSYSTSGGGEQFF. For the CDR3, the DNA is TGTGCCAGCAGTTACTCGACTAGCGGGGGGGGTGAGCAGTTCTTC.

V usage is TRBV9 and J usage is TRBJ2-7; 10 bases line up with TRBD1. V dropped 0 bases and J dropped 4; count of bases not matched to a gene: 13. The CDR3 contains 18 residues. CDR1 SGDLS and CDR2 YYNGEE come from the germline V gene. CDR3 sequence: CASSVDPGTGALRYEQYF. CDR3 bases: TGTGCCAGCAGCGTAGACCCCGGGACAGGGGCCCTGAGGTACGAGCAGTACTTC.

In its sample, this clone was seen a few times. Here the CDR3 reads CASSFWGGLASTDTQYF. In nucleotides, the CDR3 is TGTGCCAGCAGCTTCTGGGGGGGCCTCGCTAGCACAGATACGCAGTATTTT. The chain has TRBV9 and TRBJ2-3, with D tentatively TRBD2 (7 bases). Trimming cost V 4 bases and J 0 bases, with 18 bases left between them. Germline CDR1 SGDLS, CDR2 YYNGEE. The CDR3 is 17 residues long.

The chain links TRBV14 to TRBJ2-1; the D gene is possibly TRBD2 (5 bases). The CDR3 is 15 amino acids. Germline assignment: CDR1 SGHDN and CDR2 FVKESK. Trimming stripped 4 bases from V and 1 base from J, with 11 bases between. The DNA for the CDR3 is TGTGCCAGCAGCCCTTTGCCGGGATCCTACAATGAGCAGTTCTTC. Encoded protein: CASSPLPGSYNEQFF.

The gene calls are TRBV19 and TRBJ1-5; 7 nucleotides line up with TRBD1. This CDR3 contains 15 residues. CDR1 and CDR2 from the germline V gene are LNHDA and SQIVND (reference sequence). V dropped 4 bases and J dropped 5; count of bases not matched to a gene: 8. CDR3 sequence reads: CASSRNGQDDQPQHF. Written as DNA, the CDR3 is TGTGCCAGTAGTAGAAATGGACAGGATGATCAGCCCCAGCATTTT. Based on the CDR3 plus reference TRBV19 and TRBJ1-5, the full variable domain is DGGITQSPKYLFRKEGQNVTLSCEQNLNHDAMYWYRQDPGQGLRLIYYSQIVNDFQKGDIAEGYSVSREKKESFPLTVTSAQKNPTAFYLCASSRNGQDDQPQHFGDGTRLSIL.

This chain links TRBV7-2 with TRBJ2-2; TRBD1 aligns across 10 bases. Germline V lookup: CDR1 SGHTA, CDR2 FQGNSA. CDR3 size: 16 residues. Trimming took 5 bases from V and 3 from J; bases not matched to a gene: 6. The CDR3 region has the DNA TGTGCCAGCAGCCCGGGACAGGGGAGCGACACCGGGGAGCTGTTTTTT. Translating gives CASSPGQGSDTGELFF.

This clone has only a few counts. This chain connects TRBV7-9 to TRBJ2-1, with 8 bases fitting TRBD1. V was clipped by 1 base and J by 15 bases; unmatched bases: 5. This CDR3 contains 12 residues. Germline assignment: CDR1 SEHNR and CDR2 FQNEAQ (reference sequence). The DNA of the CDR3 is TGTGCCAGCAGCTTAGGACAGGGGAATCGGTTCTTC. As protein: CASSLGQGNRFF.

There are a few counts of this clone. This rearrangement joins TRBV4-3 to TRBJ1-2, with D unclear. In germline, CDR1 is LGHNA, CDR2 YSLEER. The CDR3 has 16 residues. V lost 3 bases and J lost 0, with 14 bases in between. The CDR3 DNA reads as TGCGCCAGCAGCCAGTCCCCACGCGGGGCTAACTATGGCTACACCTTC. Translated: CASSQSPRGANYGYTF.

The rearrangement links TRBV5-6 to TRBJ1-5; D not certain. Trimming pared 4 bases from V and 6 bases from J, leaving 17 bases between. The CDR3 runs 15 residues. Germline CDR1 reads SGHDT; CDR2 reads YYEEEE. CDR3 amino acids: CASSPGLSAGQPQHF. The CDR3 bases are TGTGCCAGCAGCCCCGGACTCTCTGCAGGTCAGCCCCAGCATTTT.

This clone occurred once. In DNA, the CDR3 is TGCGCCAGCAGCCTACAGAAACTAGCAACAGATACGCAGTATTTT. This sequence encodes CASSLQKLATDTQYF. The V gene is TRBV4-3, the J gene TRBJ2-3, with a tentative D call TRBD2 (6 bases). The V and J ends lost 4 bases and 3 bases respectively, with 14 bases between them. This CDR3 spans 15 amino acids. The germline V gene has CDR1 LGHNA and CDR2 YSLEER.

This chain's CDR3 is CASSSEGAANEKLFF. The CDR3 DNA sequence: TGTGCCAGCAGCTCTGAGGGGGCAGCTAATGAAAAACTGTTTTTT. The chain uses TRBV7-9 and TRBJ1-4; 7 nucleotides agree with TRBD1. The CDR3 length is 15 residues. Germline V CDR1 and CDR2: SEHNR, FQNEAQ (reference sequence). V was clipped by 4 bases and J by 3 bases; unmatched bases: 5.

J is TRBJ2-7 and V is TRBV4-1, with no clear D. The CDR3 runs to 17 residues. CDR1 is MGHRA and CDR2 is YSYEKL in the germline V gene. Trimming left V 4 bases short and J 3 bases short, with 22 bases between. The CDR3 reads CASSPLGRSIFRYEQYF. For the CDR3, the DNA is TGCGCCAGCAGCCCCTTGGGCAGATCCATTTTCCGCTACGAGCAGTACTTC.

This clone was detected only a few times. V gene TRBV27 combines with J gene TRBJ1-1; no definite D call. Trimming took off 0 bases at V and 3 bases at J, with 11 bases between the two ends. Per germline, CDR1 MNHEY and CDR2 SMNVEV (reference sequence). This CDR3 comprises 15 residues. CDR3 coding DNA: TGTGCCAGCAGTTTATCCCCTACCGCGGACACTGAAGCTTTCTTT. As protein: CASSLSPTADTEAFF.

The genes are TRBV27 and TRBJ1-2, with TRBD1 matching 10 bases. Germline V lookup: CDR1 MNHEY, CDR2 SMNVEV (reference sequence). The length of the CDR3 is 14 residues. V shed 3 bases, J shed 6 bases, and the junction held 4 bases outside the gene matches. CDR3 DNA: TGTGCCAGCAGTTTTTCCGGGACAGGGGATGGCTACACCTTC. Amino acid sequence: CASSFSGTGDGYTF.